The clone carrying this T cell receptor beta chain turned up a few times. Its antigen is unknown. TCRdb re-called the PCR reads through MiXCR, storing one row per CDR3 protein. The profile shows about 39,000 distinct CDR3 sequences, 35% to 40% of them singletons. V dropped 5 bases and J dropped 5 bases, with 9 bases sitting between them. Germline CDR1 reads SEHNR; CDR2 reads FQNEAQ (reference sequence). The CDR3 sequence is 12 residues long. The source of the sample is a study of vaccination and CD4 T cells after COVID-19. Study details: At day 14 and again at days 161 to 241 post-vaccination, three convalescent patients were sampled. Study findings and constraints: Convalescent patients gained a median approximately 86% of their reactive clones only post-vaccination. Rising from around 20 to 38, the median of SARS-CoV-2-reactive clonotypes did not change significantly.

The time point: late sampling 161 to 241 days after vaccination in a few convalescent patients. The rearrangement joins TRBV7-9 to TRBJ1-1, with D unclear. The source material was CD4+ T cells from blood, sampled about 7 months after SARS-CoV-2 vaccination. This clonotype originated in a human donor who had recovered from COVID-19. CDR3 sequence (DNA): TGTGCCAGCAGCCTAGGTCCGACTGAAGCTTTCTTT. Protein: CASSLGPTEAFF.